These 6 T cell receptor beta chains were sequenced from one sample in a study of blood T cell repertoires in COVID-19. Generated by immunoSEQ multiplex PCR, the TCRdb table keeps only in-frame clones and is missing some. The sample shows around 260,000 clones, around 86% of them seen only once. The sequencing sample was made of peripheral blood. These receptors all stem from a human donor in a cohort sampled during active COVID-19.

The chain links TRBV9 to TRBJ2-1; 10 nucleotides line up with TRBD2. V lost 7 bases to trimming and J lost 9 bases; unmatched junction nucleotides: 4. This CDR3 has 12 amino acids. Germline CDR1 reads SGDLS; CDR2 reads YYNGEE. The CDR3, as DNA: TGTGCCAGCGGCCCTAGCGGGGGTGAGCAGTTCTTC. This translates into CASGPSGGEQFF. Supplemented by reference TRBV9 and TRBJ2-1, the full variable domain reads DSGVTQTPKHLITATGQRVTLRCSPRSGDLSVYWYQQSLDQGLQFLIQYYNGEERAKGNILERFSAQQFPDLHSELNLSSLELGDSALYFCASGPSGGEQFFGPGTRLTVL.

The chain carries TRBV11-3 and TRBJ1-1; D is unresolved. The CDR3 contains 14 residues. V was trimmed by 1 base and J by 2 bases, leaving 8 bases between them. Germline CDR1 SGHNT, CDR2 YENEEA. The CDR3 is CASSLGGYNTEAFF. In DNA form, the CDR3 reads TGTGCCAGCAGCTTAGGAGGTTACAACACTGAAGCTTTCTTT. Using reference TRBV11-3 and TRBJ1-1 for the parts outside the CDR3, the full variable domain is EAGVVQSPRYKIIEKKQPVAFWCNPISGHNTLYWYLQNLGQGPELLIRYENEEAVDDSQLPKDRFSAERLKGVDSTLKIQPAELGDSAVYLCASSLGGYNTEAFFGQGTRLTVV.

The chain employs TRBV11-3 and TRBJ2-1; 11 bases are a match to TRBD1. Germline loops: CDR1 SGHNT, CDR2 YENEEA. Unmatched junction bases numbered 6, after V lost 3 bases and J lost 5 bases. This CDR3 comprises 16 residues. The CDR3 loop is CASSFAGTGGDNEQFF. CDR3 in DNA: TGTGCCAGCAGCTTCGCCGGGACAGGGGGGGACAATGAGCAGTTCTTC.

The chain has TRBV10-2 and TRBJ2-7, with a tentative D call TRBD1 (5 bases). V was cut by 9 bases and J by 4 bases, with 22 bases left in between. The CDR3 sequence is 15 residues long. CDR1 and CDR2 (germline): WSHSY, SAAADI. The CDR3 nucleotides are TGCGCCAGTCTCTCTGACAGTCCCCTGACGTACGAGCAGTACTTC. Translation gives CASLSDSPLTYEQYF.

This rearrangement joins TRBV18 to TRBJ2-1, with D unresolved. The CDR3 length is 11 residues. V gave up 5 bases and J gave up 8 bases, with 7 bases separating them. The germline gives CDR1 KGHSH, CDR2 LQKENI. CDR3 sequence (DNA): TGTGCCAGCTCAGTACGGTATGAGCAGTTCTTC. This sequence encodes CASSVRYEQFF.

Points on this clone: The identical CDR3 is also encoded by other nucleotide sequences in the sample. The V gene is TRBV18, the J gene TRBJ2-1, with 7 bases matching TRBD2. There are 15 residues in the CDR3. The germline V gene encodes CDR1 KGHSH and CDR2 LQKENI. V shed 0 bases and J 2 bases; nucleotides not matched to a gene: 1. Here the CDR3 DNA reads TGTGCCAGCTCACCACCTGGACTAGCCTACAATGAGCAGTTCTTC. It specifies CASSPPGLAYNEQFF.